This record covers a single T cell receptor beta chain. Libraries were prepared by immunoSEQ multiplex PCR; TCRdb keeps only in-frame clonotypes and omits some of them. Counted here are tens of thousands of clones, around four fifths occurring once; the ten biggest clones make up about 4%. This entry comes from a study of STAT5B mutations in CD4+ large granular lymphocyte leukemia. The CDR3 is 15 residues long. V lost 4 bases and J lost 0, with 10 bases in between. Germline values: CDR1 SGHRS, CDR2 YFSETQ. The sequencing input was CD4+ T cells from blood buffy coats. The chain couples TRBV5-1 to TRBJ1-4; D is unclear. The TCR originated in a human donor in good health. The CDR3 is CASSANTATNEKLFF. The CDR3 nucleotides read TGCGCCAGCAGCGCTAACACCGCAACTAATGAAAAACTGTTTTTT. The full variable domain, in which reference TRBV5-1 and TRBJ1-4 provide the parts outside the CDR3, is KAGVTQTPRYLIKTRGQQVTLSCSPISGHRSVSWYQQTPGQGLQFLFEYFSETQRNKGNFPGRFSGRQFSNSRSEMNVSTLELGDSALYLCASSANTATNEKLFFGSGTQLSVL.